Following are 17 T cell receptor beta chains from one sample sequenced in a study of cytomegalovirus exposure and HLA in healthy donors. The PCR had 60 Vbeta and 13 Jbeta primers. Some clones are missing from TCRdb's copy, which holds only in-frame ones; the method was immunoSEQ multiplex PCR. The repertoire consists of approximately 160,000 clones, with 80% occurring once and the leading ten covering 1%. Sequenced input: PBMCs. The origin of the receptors is a woman in her 50s in good health and CMV-seropositive.

The chain joins TRBV5-6 to TRBJ2-5; perhaps TRBD1 as D (6 bases). The length of the CDR3 is 12 residues. V lost 6 bases, J lost 2 bases, and 8 bases lay in between. Germline V gene sequence: CDR1 SGHDT, CDR2 YYEEEE. The CDR3 spells CASTDRQETQYF. The CDR3 DNA sequence: TGTGCCAGCACGGACAGACAAGAGACCCAGTACTTC.

This clone was recorded a few times. This chain links TRBV7-9 with TRBJ2-3, with 8 bases matching TRBD2. Germline-derived CDR1 and CDR2 are SEHNR and FQNEAQ (reference sequence). The CDR3 runs to 15 residues. V gave up 6 bases and J gave up 5 bases; unmatched junction bases: 10. CDR3 amino acids: CASRHSGSGIDTQYF. The CDR3, as DNA: TGTGCCAGCAGACACAGCGGGAGCGGGATAGATACGCAGTATTTT.

The CDR3, as DNA: TGTGCCAGCAGTGAGAACAGGGGTGGCTATGGCTACACCTTC. Residues: CASSENRGGYGYTF. J is TRBJ1-2 and V is TRBV6-1; 7 bases are shared with TRBD1. V was pared by 3 bases and J by 4 bases, with 5 bases of the junction left unmatched. The V gene's germline CDR1 is MNHNS and CDR2 SASEGT. The CDR3 is 14 amino acids.

This clone was seen a handful of times. The chain employs TRBV11-1 and TRBJ1-1; a possible D gene is TRBD1 (6 bases). The germline gives CDR1 SGHAT, CDR2 FQDESV (reference sequence). The CDR3 totals 14 residues. V was pared by 6 bases and J by 1 base, with 12 bases between. The CDR3 DNA follows: TGTGCCAGCAGGCAGACAGGAACGAACACTGAAGCTTTCTTT. Protein: CASRQTGTNTEAFF.

The gene calls are TRBV7-2 and TRBJ1-2, with TRBD1 matching 8 bases. Germline V lookup: CDR1 SGHTA, CDR2 FQGNSA. This CDR3 has 14 amino acids. After removal of 1 base from V and 8 bases from J, the junction contained 6 bases not matched to a gene. CDR3 bases: TGTGCCAGCAGCTTAGAACCAGGGGGCTCGGGCTACACCTTC. It is translated as CASSLEPGGSGYTF.

This chain joins TRBV7-3 and TRBJ2-2; tentatively, D is TRBD1 (6 bases). The CDR3 is 15 amino acids. Germline lookup yields CDR1 SGHTA and CDR2 FQGTGA. Between the trimmed V and J ends, which lost 3 bases and 1 base, there was a span of 9 bases. CDR3 residues: CASSFKQGNTGELFF. CDR3 DNA sequence: TGTGCCAGCAGCTTTAAACAGGGGAACACCGGGGAGCTGTTTTTT.

J is TRBJ2-1 and V is TRBV7-9; possible D gene TRBD2, 6 bases. The germline CDR1 and CDR2 sequences are SEHNR and FQNEAQ (reference sequence). CDR3 length: 15 amino acids. The V gene lost 3 bases and the J gene lost 0 bases, with 9 bases spanning the gap. The CDR3 DNA reads as TGTGCCAGCAGCTTGCGGGGTAGCTCCTACAATGAGCAGTTCTTC. It encodes CASSLRGSSYNEQFF.

V and J are TRBV6-4 and TRBJ1-5, with TRBD1 matching over 8 bases. The CDR3 is 13 amino acids. Trimming removed 5 bases from V and 7 bases from J; junction bases left unmatched: 4. Germline V gene data show CDR1 as MRHNA and CDR2 as SNTAGT. For the CDR3, the DNA is TGTGCCAGCAGTCAGGGGGCAGGCCAGCCCCAGCATTTT. Its translation: CASSQGAGQPQHF.

The J gene is TRBJ2-5, the V gene TRBV9; 10 bases are shared with TRBD2. CDR1 and CDR2 (germline): SGDLS, YYNGEE. After removal of 4 bases from V and 3 bases from J, the junction contained 0 bases not matched to a gene. CDR3 length: 13 residues. CDR3 nucleotide sequence: TGTGCCAGCAGCACTAGCGGGAAAGAGACCCAGTACTTC. Amino acid sequence: CASSTSGKETQYF.

This clone showed up just once. This chain's CDR3 is CASSQGTVLRQETQYF. The CDR3 DNA is TGCGCCAGCAGCCAGGGGACAGTTCTCCGCCAAGAGACCCAGTACTTC. The rearrangement links TRBV5-1 to TRBJ2-5; TRBD1 matches at 7 bases. V lost 4 bases to trimming and J lost 1 base; unmatched junction nucleotides: 10. Germline CDR1 and CDR2: SGHRS and YFSETQ. This CDR3 contains 16 residues.

The V gene is TRBV6-1, the J gene TRBJ2-3, with D uncertain. Germline assignment: CDR1 MNHNS and CDR2 SASEGT. Between the trimmed V and J ends, which lost 7 bases and 0 bases, there was a span of 8 bases. The CDR3 contains 13 residues. The CDR3, as DNA: TGTGCCAGCACGCGGAAAAGCACAGATACGCAGTATTTT. Its translation is CASTRKSTDTQYF.

The rearrangement uses TRBV5-6 and TRBJ2-7, with D hard to call. CDR3 length equals 13 residues. The V gene lost 3 bases and the J gene lost 4 bases, with 11 bases spanning the gap. Germline lookup yields CDR1 SGHDT and CDR2 YYEEEE. The CDR3 reads CASSSGKGYEQYF. In DNA, the CDR3 is TGTGCCAGCAGCTCGGGTAAAGGTTACGAGCAGTACTTC.

The genes are TRBV27 and TRBJ2-7, with TRBD1 identical over 9 bases. Germline trimming cut 0 bases from V and 2 bases from J; bases unmatched to any gene: 5. CDR1 is MNHEY, CDR2 SMNVEV, per germline (reference sequence). The CDR3 extends over 16 amino acids. The CDR3 DNA follows: TGTGCCAGCAGTTTATCCGGGACAGGGCCAACCTACGAGCAGTACTTC. Translation gives CASSLSGTGPTYEQYF.

The V call is TRBV30, the J call TRBJ2-5, with 7 bases identical to TRBD2. The CDR3 runs to 13 residues. Unmatched junction bases numbered 4, after V lost 4 bases and J lost 2 bases. The V gene's germline CDR1 is GTSNPN and CDR2 SVGIG (reference sequence). CDR3 DNA: TGTGCCTGGACCCGGCGGGGGCAAGAGACCCAGTACTTC. Translated, it gives CAWTRRGQETQYF.

The V call is TRBV5-6, the J call TRBJ1-6, with 9 bases lining up with TRBD1. This CDR3 spans 17 amino acids. Trimming removed 0 bases from V and 7 bases from J; junction bases left unmatched: 8. Germline V gene sequence: CDR1 SGHDT, CDR2 YYEEEE. CDR3 residues: CASSLGQRDRVNSPLHF. CDR3 DNA: TGTGCCAGCAGCTTGGGGCAGCGGGACAGGGTAAATTCACCCCTCCACTTT.

V usage is TRBV11-2 and J usage is TRBJ2-2, with 7 bases that match TRBD1. Germline V gives CDR1 SGHAT, CDR2 FQNNGV. The CDR3 is 16 amino acids. Trimming cost V 3 bases and J 4 bases; bases outside gene matches: 8. The CDR3 region is CASSFRQGRATGELFF. For the CDR3, the DNA is TGTGCCAGCAGCTTTAGACAGGGTCGTGCCACCGGGGAGCTGTTTTTT.

A word on this clone: One end of the junction is discordant with germline, which a read error may explain. The chain carries TRBV4-2 and TRBJ1-2; D uncertain. The CDR3 loop spans 15 amino acids. The germline V gene encodes CDR1 LGHNA and CDR2 YNFKEQ. The CDR3 here is CASSQEPRQNYGYTF. The CDR3 DNA sequence: TGTGCCAGCAGCCAAGAGCCACGGCAGAACTACGGCTACACCTTC.